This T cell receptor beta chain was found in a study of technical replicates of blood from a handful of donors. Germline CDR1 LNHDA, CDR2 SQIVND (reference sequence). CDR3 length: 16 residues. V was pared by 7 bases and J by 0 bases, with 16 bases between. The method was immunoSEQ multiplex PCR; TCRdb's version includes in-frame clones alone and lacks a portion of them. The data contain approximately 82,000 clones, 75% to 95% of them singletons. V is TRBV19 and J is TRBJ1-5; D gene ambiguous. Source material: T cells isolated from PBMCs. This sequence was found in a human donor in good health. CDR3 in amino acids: CASTRGGLYSNQPQHF. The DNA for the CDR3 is TGTGCCAGTACTCGGGGTGGGCTTTATAGCAATCAGCCCCAGCATTTT.